One sample yielded the 27 T cell receptor beta chains listed below, sequenced in a study of blood T cell repertoires in COVID-19. Libraries were prepared by immunoSEQ multiplex PCR; TCRdb keeps only in-frame clonotypes and omits some of them. The sample lists roughly 77,000 clones, about 80% occurring once. Sequencing was performed on peripheral blood. These receptors originate from a woman in her 70s with acute or convalescent COVID-19.

This rearrangement joins TRBV3-1 (or the pseudogene TRBV3-2) to TRBJ1-1; 9 nucleotides align to TRBD1. V dropped 1 base and J dropped 4; count of bases not matched to a gene: 4. In germline, CDR1 is LGHDT, CDR2 YNNKEL (reference sequence). CDR3 length equals 15 residues. CDR3 nucleotides: TGTGCCAGCAGCCAAGGGACAGGGGTCGGCACTGAAGCTTTCTTT. It encodes CASSQGTGVGTEAFF.

V and J are TRBV7-9 and TRBJ2-1; TRBD2 matches at 7 bases. This CDR3 is 16 amino acids long. The ends lost 6 bases at V and 1 base at J; junction bases unmatched: 9. CDR1 and CDR2 (germline): SEHNR, FQNEAQ (reference sequence). The CDR3 region is CASSWGWGGSYNEQFF. Written as DNA, the CDR3 is TGTGCCAGCAGTTGGGGATGGGGGGGTTCCTACAATGAGCAGTTCTTC. Filled out from reference TRBV7-9 and TRBJ2-1, the complete variable domain reads DTGVSQNPRHKITKRGQNVTFRCDPISEHNRLYWYRQTLGQGPEFLTYFQNEAQLEKSRLLSDRFSAERPKGSFSTLEIQRTEQGDSAMYLCASSWGWGGSYNEQFFGPGTRLTVL.

This chain uses TRBV9 with TRBJ2-7; 9 positions match TRBD1. Germline V gene lookup returns CDR1 SGDLS and CDR2 YYNGEE. There are 14 residues in the CDR3. The J segment lost 5 bases and the V segment lost 4 bases, leaving 7 bases of the junction unmatched. CDR3 residues: CASSTGTGYHEQYF. In DNA form, the CDR3 reads TGTGCCAGCAGCACCGGGACAGGGTACCACGAGCAGTACTTC.

The chain recombines TRBV11-2 with TRBJ2-2; D might be TRBD2 (5 bases). The CDR3 runs 12 residues. From germline, CDR1 is SGHAT and CDR2 FQNNGV. The V and J ends lost 11 bases and 4 bases respectively, with 11 bases between them. CDR3 amino acids: CAGSRGTGELFF. As DNA, the CDR3 is TGTGCCGGGAGCCGTGGCACCGGGGAGCTGTTTTTT.

The rearrangement uses TRBV7-9 and TRBJ1-2, with a weak D call TRBD1 (6 bases). The V and J ends lost 5 bases and 1 base respectively, with 11 bases between them. CDR3 length: 14 amino acids. The germline CDR1 and CDR2 sequences are SEHNR and FQNEAQ (reference sequence). In nucleotides, the CDR3 is TGTGCCAGCAGCCTTTACAGGGTTAACTATGGCTACACCTTC. Translating gives CASSLYRVNYGYTF.

The chain combines TRBV7-3 with TRBJ1-1; a weak D match, TRBD1 (5 bases). Trimming removed 0 bases from V and 4 bases from J, with 12 bases in between. Germline lookup yields CDR1 SGHTA and CDR2 FQGTGA. CDR3 length: 15 amino acids. CDR3: CASSLTGRVSTEAFF. CDR3 nucleotides: TGTGCCAGCAGCTTAACGGGCAGGGTTAGCACTGAAGCTTTCTTT.

The chain links TRBV5-6 to TRBJ2-1; TRBD1 matches at 9 bases. CDR3 length: 12 residues. Trimming at V came to 4 bases and at J to 12 bases, leaving 5 bases not matched to a gene. In germline, CDR1 is SGHDT, CDR2 YYEEEE. The CDR3: CASSPGQGGQFF. The CDR3 nucleotides read TGTGCCAGCAGCCCGGGACAGGGAGGGCAGTTCTTC.

V gene TRBV4-1 combines with J gene TRBJ2-7; TRBD1 aligns across 9 bases. Per the germline V gene, CDR1 is MGHRA and CDR2 is YSYEKL. V trimming: 4 bases; J trimming: 3 bases; junction bases outside the gene matches: 4. The CDR3 contains 14 residues. CDR3 DNA: TGCGCCAGCAGCCCGGACAGGGGTAGCTACGAGCAGTACTTC. Amino acid sequence: CASSPDRGSYEQYF.

The CDR3 nucleotides read TGTGCCAGCAGCTTCAACGCGGGGATTATGGACACCATATATTTT. It specifies CASSFNAGIMDTIYF. The rearrangement joins TRBV7-2 to TRBJ1-3; D not resolved. Germline V gene lookup returns CDR1 SGHTA and CDR2 FQGNSA. The CDR3 totals 15 residues. V lost 3 bases and J 8 bases, leaving 17 bases between the germline ends.

The chain uses TRBV18 and TRBJ1-2; perhaps TRBD1 as D (5 bases). Trimming stripped 6 bases from V and 2 bases from J, with 13 bases between. This CDR3 is 14 amino acids long. Germline V gives CDR1 KGHSH, CDR2 LQKENI. Here the CDR3 DNA reads TGTGCCAGCTCGGCGGGGCAGACGAACTATGGCTACACCTTC. This translates into CASSAGQTNYGYTF.

This sequence joins TRBV5-8 and TRBJ1-2; possible D gene TRBD1, 5 bases. The V gene lost 2 bases and the J gene lost 4 bases, with 12 bases spanning the gap. The CDR3 loop spans 14 amino acids. The germline CDR1 and CDR2 sequences are SGHTS and YDEGEE. CDR3 protein: CASSFIPGFYGYTF. CDR3 sequence (DNA): TGTGCCAGCAGCTTTATTCCAGGGTTCTATGGCTACACCTTC.

V gene TRBV19 combines with J gene TRBJ1-2; 8 bases are shared with TRBD1. Germline V CDR1 and CDR2: LNHDA, SQIVND (reference sequence). With 0 bases clipped from V and 4 bases from J, the junction kept 10 bases outside the gene matches. This CDR3 is 17 amino acids long. In DNA form, the CDR3 reads TGTGCCAGTAGTATAGAAGGAGGACAGGGCCTCTCCTATGGCTACACCTTC. Translation: CASSIEGGQGLSYGYTF.

This chain links TRBV21-1 with TRBJ2-1; TRBD2, the table's D call, was not compared with the DNA. TRBV21-1 is given as a pseudogene. The length of the CDR3 is 20 residues. DNA for the CDR3: TGTGCCAGCAGCAAAAAATCCCCTTGTTGCCTAGCGGGGATTCACAATGAGCAGTTCTTC. Translated: CASSKKSPCCLAGIHNEQFF.

This clone has only one observation. The V and J genes are TRBV7-2 and TRBJ2-3; no reliable D call. The CDR3 totals 15 residues. V was trimmed by 5 bases and J by 3 bases, leaving 15 bases between them. Per germline, CDR1 SGHTA and CDR2 FQGNSA. The CDR3 nucleotides are TGTGCCAGCAGCCGGATCAGGATTGCGACAGATACGCAGTATTTT. As protein: CASSRIRIATDTQYF.

The chain couples TRBV5-8 to TRBJ1-2; D might be TRBD1 (6 bases). The V gene lost 0 bases and the J gene lost 8 bases, with 14 bases spanning the gap. The CDR3 spans 14 residues. Germline assignment: CDR1 SGHTS and CDR2 YDEGEE. CDR3 DNA: TGTGCCAGCAGCTTGGCCCTCACAGGGATCGGCTACACCTTC. Translation: CASSLALTGIGYTF.

This rearrangement joins TRBV19 to TRBJ1-2; TRBD1 might be the D (6 bases). In germline, CDR1 is LNHDA, CDR2 SQIVND (reference sequence). The V end was cut by 5 bases, the J end by 4 bases, with 14 bases between. This CDR3 is built from 14 residues. This CDR3 reads CASSYTGPRYGYTF. In DNA, the CDR3 is TGTGCCAGTAGTTATACAGGGCCCCGCTATGGCTACACCTTC.

The V call is TRBV4-2, the J call TRBJ2-7; D unclear. V dropped 1 base and J dropped 0 bases, with 4 bases sitting between them. This CDR3 is 13 amino acids long. Germline V gives CDR1 LGHNA, CDR2 YNFKEQ. In nucleotides, the CDR3 is TGTGCCAGCAGCCAAGGCAGCTCCTACGAGCAGTACTTC. It codes for CASSQGSSYEQYF.

CDR3 sequence: CASSTTPNTEAFF. The CDR3 nucleotides are TGTGCCAGTAGTACTACCCCGAACACTGAAGCTTTCTTT. The gene calls are TRBV19 and TRBJ1-1, with no clear D. The CDR3 runs 13 residues. CDR1 is LNHDA, CDR2 SQIVND, per germline (reference sequence). V shed 4 bases and J shed 1 base, with 7 bases lying between them.

This chain joins TRBV6-5 and TRBJ1-1; no reliable D call. V lost 5 bases, J lost 1 base, and 14 bases lay in between. The V gene's germline CDR1 is MNHEY and CDR2 SVGAGI. The CDR3 is made up of 15 amino acids. CDR3 nucleotide sequence: TGTGCCAGCAGTCTCCCCCCAGGCCAGAACACTGAAGCTTTCTTT. Amino acids: CASSLPPGQNTEAFF.

The chain is built from TRBV4-3 and TRBJ2-3; TRBD2 aligns across 9 bases. The junction had 6 bases not matched to a gene; V was cut back by 0 bases and J by 5 bases. Germline assignment: CDR1 LGHNA and CDR2 YSLEER. The CDR3 runs to 16 residues. The CDR3 region has the DNA TGCGCCAGCAGCCAAGAAGGTAGCGGGGGCTTAGATACGCAGTATTTT. Translation: CASSQEGSGGLDTQYF.

This chain links TRBV12-3 or TRBV12-4 with TRBJ1-2, with D perhaps matching TRBD1 (5 bases). V lost 6 bases, J lost 4 bases, and 9 bases lay in between. CDR3 length: 12 amino acids. The CDR3 DNA follows: TGTGCCAGCAGAGAAAGGGGCTATGGCTACACCTTC. Translated: CASRERGYGYTF.

This rearrangement joins TRBV9 to TRBJ1-4; D not certain. Germline assignment: CDR1 SGDLS and CDR2 YYNGEE. The CDR3 covers 15 residues. With 3 bases removed from V and 3 bases from J, the gap between germline ends came to 12 bases. The CDR3 nucleotides read TGTGCCAGCAGCGAGTGGGGAGGAGCTAATGAAAAACTGTTTTTT. Protein: CASSEWGGANEKLFF.

This clone occurred once. The chain joins TRBV11-3 to TRBJ2-3; D is ambiguous. The V end was cut by 0 bases, the J end by 4 bases, with 5 bases between. Germline V gene lookup returns CDR1 SGHNT and CDR2 YENEEA. The CDR3 loop spans 13 amino acids. CDR3 DNA: TGTGCCAGCAGCTTAGAACACCCAGATACGCAGTATTTT. It yields the protein CASSLEHPDTQYF.

This clone occurred once. This chain joins TRBV6-5 and TRBJ2-2; unclear D gene. Trimming cost V 6 bases and J 7 bases, with 12 bases left between them. This CDR3 is built from 13 residues. From germline, CDR1 is MNHEY and CDR2 SVGAGI. CDR3 protein: CASRPRPRGELFF. The CDR3 DNA is TGTGCCAGCAGACCGCGGCCGCGCGGGGAGCTGTTTTTT.

This clone appeared once. The J gene is TRBJ2-5, the V gene TRBV29-1, with a weak D call TRBD1 (5 bases). Trimming stripped 7 bases from V and 6 bases from J, with 15 bases between. CDR3 length equals 12 residues. CDR1 is SQVTM and CDR2 is ANQGSEA in the germline V gene. CDR3 nucleotide sequence: TGCAGCGGTGCGACTGGGGCACAGACCCAGTACTTC. Its protein is CSGATGAQTQYF.

The chain recombines TRBV7-9 with TRBJ1-6; TRBD1 agrees at 8 bases. V shed 3 bases and J 4 bases; nucleotides not matched to a gene: 5. The CDR3 sequence is 16 residues long. The germline V gene has CDR1 SEHNR and CDR2 FQNEAQ (reference sequence). The CDR3 DNA follows: TGTGCCAGCAGCTTGGGCACAGGGGGTTATAATTCACCCCTCCACTTT. Encoded protein: CASSLGTGGYNSPLHF.

This chain uses TRBV6-5 with TRBJ1-2, with TRBD1 matching 10 bases. CDR3 length equals 15 residues. CDR1 and CDR2 from the germline V gene are MNHEY and SVGAGI. The ends lost 5 bases at V and 4 bases at J; junction bases unmatched: 7. The CDR3 reads CASSQRQGAFYGYTF. Written as DNA, the CDR3 is TGTGCCAGCAGTCAGAGACAGGGGGCGTTCTATGGCTACACCTTC.